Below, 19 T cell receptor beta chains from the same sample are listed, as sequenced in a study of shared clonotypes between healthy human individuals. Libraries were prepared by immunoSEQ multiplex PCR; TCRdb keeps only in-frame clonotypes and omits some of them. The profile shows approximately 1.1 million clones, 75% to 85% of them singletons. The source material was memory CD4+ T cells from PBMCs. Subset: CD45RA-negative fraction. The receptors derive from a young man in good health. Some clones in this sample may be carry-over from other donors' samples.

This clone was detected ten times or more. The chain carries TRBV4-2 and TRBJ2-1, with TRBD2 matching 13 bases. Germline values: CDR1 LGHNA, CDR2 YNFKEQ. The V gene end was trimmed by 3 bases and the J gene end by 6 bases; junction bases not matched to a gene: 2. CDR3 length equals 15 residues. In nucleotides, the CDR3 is TGTGCCAGCAGCCACACTAGCGGGAGGGCCAATGAGCAGTTCTTC. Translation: CASSHTSGRANEQFF.

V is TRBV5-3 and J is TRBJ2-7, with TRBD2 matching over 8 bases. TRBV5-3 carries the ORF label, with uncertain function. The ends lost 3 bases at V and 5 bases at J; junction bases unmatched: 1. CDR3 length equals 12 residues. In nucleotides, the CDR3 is TGTGCCAGAAGCTACGGGAGGGACGAGCAGTACTTC. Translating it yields CARSYGRDEQYF.

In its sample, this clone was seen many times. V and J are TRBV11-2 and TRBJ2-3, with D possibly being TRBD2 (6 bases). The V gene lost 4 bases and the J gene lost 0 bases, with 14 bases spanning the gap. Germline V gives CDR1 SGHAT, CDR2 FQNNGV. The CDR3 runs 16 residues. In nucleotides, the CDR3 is TGTGCCAGCAGCTACCCAACGGGAGCGAGCACAGATACGCAGTATTTT. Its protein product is CASSYPTGASTDTQYF.

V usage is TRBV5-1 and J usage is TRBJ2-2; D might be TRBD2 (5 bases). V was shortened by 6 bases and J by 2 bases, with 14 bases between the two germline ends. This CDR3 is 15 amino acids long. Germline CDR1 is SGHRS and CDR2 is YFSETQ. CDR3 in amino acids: CASKRVPGNTGELFF. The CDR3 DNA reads TGCGCCAGCAAAAGGGTACCGGGAAACACCGGGGAGCTGTTTTTT.

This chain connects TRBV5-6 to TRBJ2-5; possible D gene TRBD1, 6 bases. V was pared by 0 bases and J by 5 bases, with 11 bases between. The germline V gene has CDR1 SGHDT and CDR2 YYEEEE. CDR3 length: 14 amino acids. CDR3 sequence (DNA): TGTGCCAGCAGCTTGGTACAGGGCATCGAGACCCAGTACTTC. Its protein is CASSLVQGIETQYF.

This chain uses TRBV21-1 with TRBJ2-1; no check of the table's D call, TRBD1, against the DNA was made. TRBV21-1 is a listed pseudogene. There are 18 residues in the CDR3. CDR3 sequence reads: CASSKADPGQGSYNEQFF. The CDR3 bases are TGTGCCAGCAGCAAGGCCGACCCGGGACAGGGGTCCTACAATGAGCAGTTCTTC.

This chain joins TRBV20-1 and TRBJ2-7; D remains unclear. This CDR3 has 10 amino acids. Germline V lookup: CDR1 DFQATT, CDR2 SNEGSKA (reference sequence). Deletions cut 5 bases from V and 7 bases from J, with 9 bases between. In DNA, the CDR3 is TGCAGTGCTGCCCTTCAGGAGCAGTACTTC. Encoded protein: CSAALQEQYF.

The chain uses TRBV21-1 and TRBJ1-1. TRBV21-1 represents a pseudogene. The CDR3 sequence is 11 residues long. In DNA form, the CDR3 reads TGTGCCAGCAGAGAGAGGGCTGAAGCTTTCTTT. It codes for CASRERAEAFF.

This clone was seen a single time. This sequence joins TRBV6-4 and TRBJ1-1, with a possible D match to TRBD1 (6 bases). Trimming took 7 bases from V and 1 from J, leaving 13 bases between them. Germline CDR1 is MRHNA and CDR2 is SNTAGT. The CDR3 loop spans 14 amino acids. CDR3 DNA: TGTGCCAGCACTCAGGACAGCGGGAACACTGAAGCTTTCTTT. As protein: CASTQDSGNTEAFF.

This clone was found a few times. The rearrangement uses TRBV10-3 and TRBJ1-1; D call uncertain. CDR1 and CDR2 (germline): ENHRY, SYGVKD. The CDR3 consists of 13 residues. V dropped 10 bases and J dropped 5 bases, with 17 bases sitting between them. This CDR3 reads CATLRVSRTEAFF. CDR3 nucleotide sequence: TGTGCCACCTTAAGGGTAAGTAGAACTGAAGCTTTCTTT.

The CDR3 DNA follows: TGCGCCATCCAATGCCTAAACAATCAGCCCCAGCATTTT. Protein: CAIQCLNNQPQHF. The chain links TRBV5-1 to TRBJ1-5; D uncertain. V shed 9 bases and J shed 3 bases, with 13 bases lying between them. The CDR3 runs to 13 residues. CDR1 and CDR2 from the germline V gene are SGHRS and YFSETQ.

The CDR3 DNA reads as TGTGCTAGTGGTTTGATCACAGGTAACACCGGGGAGCTGTTTTTT. Encoded protein: CASGLITGNTGELFF. The chain uses TRBV12-5 and TRBJ2-2, with TRBD1 as a possible D gene (5 bases). The CDR3 contains 15 residues. Germline lookup yields CDR1 LGHNT and CDR2 FRNRAP. Trimming removed 2 bases from V and 2 bases from J, with 9 bases in between.

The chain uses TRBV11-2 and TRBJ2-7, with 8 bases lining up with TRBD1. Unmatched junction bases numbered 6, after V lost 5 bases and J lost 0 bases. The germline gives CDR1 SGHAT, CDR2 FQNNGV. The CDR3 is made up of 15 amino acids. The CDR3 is CASSPNRGSSYEQYF. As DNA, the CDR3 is TGTGCCAGCAGCCCTAACAGGGGGTCCTCCTACGAGCAGTACTTC.

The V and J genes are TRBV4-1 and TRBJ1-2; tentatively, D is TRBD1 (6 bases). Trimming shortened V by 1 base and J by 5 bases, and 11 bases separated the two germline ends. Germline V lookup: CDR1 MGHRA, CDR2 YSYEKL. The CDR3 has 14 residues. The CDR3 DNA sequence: TGCGCCAGCAGCCAAGTGACAAGGGGGTATGGCTACACCTTC. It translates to CASSQVTRGYGYTF.

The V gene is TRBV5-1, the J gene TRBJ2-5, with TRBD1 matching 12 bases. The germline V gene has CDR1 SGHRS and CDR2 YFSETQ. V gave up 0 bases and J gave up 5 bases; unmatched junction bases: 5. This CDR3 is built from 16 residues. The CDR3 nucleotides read TGCGCCAGCAGCTTGGGGGGACAGGGGGCCGGTGAGACCCAGTACTTC. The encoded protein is CASSLGGQGAGETQYF.

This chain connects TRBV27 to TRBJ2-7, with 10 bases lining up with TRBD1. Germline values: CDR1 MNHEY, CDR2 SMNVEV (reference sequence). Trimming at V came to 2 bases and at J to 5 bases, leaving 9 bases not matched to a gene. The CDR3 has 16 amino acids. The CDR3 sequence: CASSLRGTGVSHEQYF. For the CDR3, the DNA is TGTGCCAGCAGTTTAAGGGGGACAGGGGTTTCCCACGAGCAGTACTTC.

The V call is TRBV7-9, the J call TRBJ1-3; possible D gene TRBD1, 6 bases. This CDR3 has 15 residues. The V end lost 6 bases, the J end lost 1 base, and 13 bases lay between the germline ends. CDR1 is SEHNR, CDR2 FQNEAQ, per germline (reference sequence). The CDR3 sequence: CASRVITGSGNTIYF. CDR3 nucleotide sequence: TGTGCCAGCAGGGTAATAACAGGGTCTGGAAACACCATATATTTT.

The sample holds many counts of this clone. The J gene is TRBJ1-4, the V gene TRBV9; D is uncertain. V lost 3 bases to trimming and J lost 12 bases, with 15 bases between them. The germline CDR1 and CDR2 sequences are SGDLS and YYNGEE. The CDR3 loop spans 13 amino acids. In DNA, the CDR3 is TGTGCCAGCAGCGCGCGAGCGGGTCGCGAACTGTTTTTT. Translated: CASSARAGRELFF.

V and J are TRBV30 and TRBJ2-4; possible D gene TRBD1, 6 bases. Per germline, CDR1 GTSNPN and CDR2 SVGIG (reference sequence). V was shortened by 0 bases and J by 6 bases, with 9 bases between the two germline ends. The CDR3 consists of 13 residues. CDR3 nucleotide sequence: TGTGCCTGGAGTGTACAGGGCGGAAACATTCAGTACTTC. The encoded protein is CAWSVQGGNIQYF.